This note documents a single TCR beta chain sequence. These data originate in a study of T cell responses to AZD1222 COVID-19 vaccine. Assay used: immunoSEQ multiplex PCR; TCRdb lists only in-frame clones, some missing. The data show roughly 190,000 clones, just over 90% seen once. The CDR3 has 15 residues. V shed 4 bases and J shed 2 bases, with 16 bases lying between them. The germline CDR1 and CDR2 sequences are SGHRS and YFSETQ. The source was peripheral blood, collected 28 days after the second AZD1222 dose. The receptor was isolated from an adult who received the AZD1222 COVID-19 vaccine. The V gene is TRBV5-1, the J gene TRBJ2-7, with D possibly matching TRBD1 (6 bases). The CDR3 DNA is TGCGCCAGCAGCAGAGCTCAGGGGCCTGCCTACGAGCAGTACTTC. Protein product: CASSRAQGPAYEQYF.